This TCR beta chain was obtained from a study of cytomegalovirus exposure and HLA in healthy donors. Per germline, CDR1 SGHRS and CDR2 YFSETQ. Trimming shortened V by 0 bases and J by 0 bases, and 8 bases separated the two germline ends. The CDR3 contains 15 residues. Study results and limitations: Cytomegalovirus-associated status was assigned to fewer than 200 TCR beta chains.

TCRdb keeps only in-frame clones here, not all; method: immunoSEQ multiplex PCR. Seen here are approximately 100,000 clones, about 90% observed once, and the top ten hold around 6%. As regards this clone: No antigen is known for it.

The clonotype comes from a man between 18 and 29 years old in good health and CMV-seropositive. Sequenced input: PBMCs. The chain combines TRBV5-1 with TRBJ2-3; TRBD2 is a possible D gene (5 bases). Here the CDR3 DNA reads TGCGCCAGCAGCTTGGAGGCTAGCAGCACAGATACGCAGTATTTT. It specifies CASSLEASSTDTQYF.